This T cell receptor (beta chain) appears in the sequencing data of a study of blood T cell repertoires in COVID-19. Study background: Sample material is recorded as cDNA or gDNA derived from T cells, B-cell-depleted T cells, or PBMCs.

CDR1 is SGHTA, CDR2 FQGNSA, per germline. The CDR3 sequence is 15 residues long. J gave up 5 bases and V 6 bases, and 8 bases lay outside the gene matches. Some clones are missing from TCRdb's copy, which holds only in-frame ones; the method was immunoSEQ multiplex PCR. The repertoire includes a few hundred thousand clones, 80% to 90% of them detected once, and around 9.3% sits in the top ten. The chain recombines TRBV7-2 with TRBJ2-2, with 8 bases identical to TRBD2. Source material: PBMCs or T cells enriched from blood (not recorded which). The receptor comes from a woman aged 45-60 years who had recovered from COVID-19. This chain's CDR3 is CASRYRGGGTGELFF. CDR3 coding DNA: TGTGCCAGCAGATACCGGGGGGGAGGGACCGGGGAGCTGTTTTTT. Drawing the rest from reference TRBV7-2 and TRBJ2-2, the complete variable domain is GAGVSQSPSNKVTEKGKDVELRCDPISGHTALYWYRQSLGQGLEFLIYFQGNSAPDKSGLPSDRFSAERTGGSVSTLTIQRTQQEDSAVYLCASRYRGGGTGELFFGEGSRLTVL.